This entry describes one TCR beta chain. This sample is part of a study of blood T cell repertoires in COVID-19. The overall study: The study drew acute and convalescent COVID-19 samples from the United States, Italy and Spain. PBMCs, B-cell-depleted T cells, or T cells were the source of the cDNA or gDNA that made up the material.

The V end lost 1 base, the J end lost 9 bases, and 5 bases lay between the germline ends. From germline, CDR1 is SGHNT and CDR2 YYREEE (reference sequence). This CDR3 contains 11 residues. Original processing notes: From reference gene primer amplification, estimates of nucleated cell counts were derived. Profiled with immunoSEQ multiplex PCR; TCRdb holds only in-frame clones, not every one. For V, J and clone size, that table is used; D and trimming come from the DNA. The sample comprises 300,000 to 400,000 clones, roughly 85% of which are singletons, and about 7% rests with the top ten. The specimen sequenced was peripheral blood. The chain combines TRBV5-4 with TRBJ2-1, with no clear D. The TCR was taken from a human donor in a cohort sampled during active COVID-19. The chain's CDR3 is CASSLTSEQFF. The CDR3 coding sequence is TGTGCCAGCAGCTTGACGAGTGAGCAGTTCTTC. Supplemented by reference TRBV5-4 and TRBJ2-1, the full variable domain reads ETGVTQSPTHLIKTRGQQVTLRCSSQSGHNTVSWYQQALGQGPQFIFQYYREEENGRGNFPPRFSGLQFPNYSSELNVNALELDDSALYLCASSLTSEQFFGPGTRLTVL.